This TCR beta chain was observed in a study of CD8 T cells in ankylosing spondylitis. Study conclusions and caveats: From matched ankylosing spondylitis synovial fluid, disease-linked clones were reportedly recovered at significantly enriched levels. One TCR beta motif, made up of seven to nine highly homologous variants, appeared characteristic of ankylosing spondylitis blood. In synovial fluid and blood from reactive arthritis, some motif variants were previously reported.

Quantitative barcoded 5'-RACE was used to prepare TCR beta libraries. TCRdb called the 5' RACE reads again in MiXCR, with one record for every CDR3 protein. The sample includes 800,000 to 900,000 distinct CDR3 sequences, 12% of them seen just once. Germline lookup yields CDR1 SQVTM and CDR2 ANQGSEA. The CDR3 has 12 amino acids. V lost 6 bases to trimming and J lost 6 bases, with 11 bases between them. In its sample, this clonotype was seen a few times. Its antigen is unidentified. This sequence originates from a male donor with ankylosing spondylitis. The V and J genes are TRBV29-1 and TRBJ2-2, with D possibly being TRBD1 (6 bases). The sample comprised blood, either unsorted or a sorted T cell fraction (not recorded which). This chain's CDR3 is CSVGQSAGELFF. The CDR3 nucleotides read TGCAGCGTCGGACAGTCGGCCGGGGAGCTGTTTTTT.